The 12 T cell receptor beta chains below come from one sample, sequenced in a study of T cells in Graves' hyperthyroidism and ophthalmopathy. Researchers amplified the TCR beta CDR3 regions from RNA transcripts. The TCR CDR3 first-round RT-PCR relied on the HTBI primer set. TCRdb fed the multiplex PCR reads into MiXCR, producing one record per CDR3 protein. Seen here are over 550,000 distinct CDR3 sequences, roughly a sixth observed once, and the top ten hold 18%. Sequenced sample: blood. These receptors came from a woman aged 18-35 years with Graves' hyperthyroidism.

This clonotype was seen more than once but under ten times. The chain has TRBV5-1 and TRBJ2-2, with 9 positions matching TRBD1. V was clipped by 5 bases and J by 1 base; unmatched bases: 9. This CDR3 contains 17 residues. The germline V gene has CDR1 SGHRS and CDR2 YFSETQ. The CDR3: CASRSGQGHRNTGELFF. In nucleotides, the CDR3 is TGCGCCAGCAGATCAGGACAGGGGCATCGGAACACCGGGGAGCTGTTTTTT. The full variable domain, rest sourced from reference TRBV5-1 and TRBJ2-2, is KAGVTQTPRYLIKTRGQQVTLSCSPISGHRSVSWYQQTPGQGLQFLFEYFSETQRNKGNFPGRFSGRQFSNSRSEMNVSTLELGDSALYLCASRSGQGHRNTGELFFGEGSRLTVL.

In regard to this clonotype: This may come from a read error, since a much larger clone is one base off. The J gene is TRBJ2-3, the V gene TRBV6-4; 8 positions match TRBD1. The CDR3 runs to 15 residues. The ends lost 0 bases at V and 1 base at J; junction bases unmatched: 0. Germline values: CDR1 MRHNA, CDR2 SNTAGT. The CDR3 DNA reads as TGTGCCAGCAGTGACTCGGGACAGGGCACAGATACGCAGTATTTT. Its translation: CASSDSGQGTDTQYF.

This clonotype has only a few counts. The V gene is TRBV10-3, the J gene TRBJ2-7; 11 nucleotides match TRBD1. The V gene's germline CDR1 is ENHRY and CDR2 SYGVKD. The CDR3 has 14 residues. J was trimmed by 3 bases and V by 6 bases; bases with no gene match: 4. CDR3: CAIRGDRGDYEQYF. The DNA for the CDR3 is TGTGCCATCAGGGGGGACAGGGGGGACTACGAGCAGTACTTC.

This clonotype has a handful of counts. The V and J genes are TRBV2 and TRBJ1-3; D is unresolved. The CDR3 contains 13 residues. Germline-derived CDR1 and CDR2 are SNHLY and FYNNEI. V was clipped by 5 bases and J by 3 bases, with 8 bases between them. CDR3 in DNA: TGTGCCAGCAGTTTAACTTTTGGAAACACCATATATTTT. Amino acids: CASSLTFGNTIYF.

This clonotype was recorded at least ten times. The chain couples TRBV2 to TRBJ2-5; 7 bases line up with TRBD2. Trimming at V came to 6 bases and at J to 3 bases, leaving 7 bases not matched to a gene. Germline V gives CDR1 SNHLY, CDR2 FYNNEI. This CDR3 has 14 residues. The CDR3, as DNA: TGTGCCAGCAGCGATCGACGGGGGGAAGAGACCCAGTACTTC. Translation: CASSDRRGEETQYF.

The CDR3 loop is CASSILAGYGETQYF. DNA for the CDR3: TGTGCCAGCAGCATACTAGCGGGATACGGAGAGACCCAGTACTTC. The rearrangement uses TRBV7-9 and TRBJ2-5; TRBD2 matches 10 bases. CDR1 is SEHNR, CDR2 FQNEAQ, per germline (reference sequence). After removal of 5 bases from V and 4 bases from J, the junction contained 7 bases not matched to a gene. The CDR3 totals 15 residues.

V is TRBV12-3 or TRBV12-4 and J is TRBJ2-5, with D tentatively TRBD2 (6 bases). Trimming pared 6 bases from V and 5 bases from J, leaving 13 bases between. The CDR3 sequence is 13 residues long. In DNA, the CDR3 is TGTGCCAGCAGCCGGTGGGGGAGGGAGACCCAGTACTTC. Its protein product is CASSRWGRETQYF.

This clonotype was recorded many times. The CDR3 loop reads CASSFRTGTGIPYEQYF. CDR3 bases: TGTGCCAGCAGTTTCCGGACCGGGACAGGGATTCCCTACGAGCAGTACTTC. This chain links TRBV27 with TRBJ2-7, with 9 bases matching TRBD1. The CDR3 is 17 amino acids. With V trimmed by 3 bases and J by 2 bases, 11 bases remained unmatched. CDR1 is MNHEY and CDR2 is SMNVEV in the germline V gene (reference sequence).

This clonotype was observed a few times. The V and J genes are TRBV6-2 or TRBV6-3 and TRBJ2-1; D gene unclear. The CDR3 extends over 18 amino acids. V was clipped by 0 bases and J by 0 bases, with 15 bases between them. The germline CDR1 and CDR2 sequences are MNHEY and SVGEGT. CDR3 in DNA: TGTGCCAGCAGTTACTCGATCTCTCCAGTGAGCTCCTACAATGAGCAGTTCTTC. Protein sequence: CASSYSISPVSSYNEQFF.

This clonotype turned up a few times. The gene calls are TRBV9 and TRBJ1-1; D perhaps matches TRBD1 (5 bases). V was trimmed by 2 bases and J by 1 base, leaving 12 bases between them. The CDR3 totals 15 residues. The V gene's germline CDR1 is SGDLS and CDR2 YYNGEE. This chain's CDR3 is CASSVGSGTNTEAFF. CDR3 bases: TGTGCCAGCAGCGTCGGGTCGGGGACGAACACTGAAGCTTTCTTT.

Many counts were recorded for this clonotype. The chain links TRBV2 to TRBJ1-4, with 8 bases that match TRBD1. The CDR3 totals 14 residues. CDR1 and CDR2 (germline): SNHLY, FYNNEI. V trimming: 2 bases; J trimming: 8 bases; junction bases outside the gene matches: 4. CDR3 sequence: CASSEWTGLEKLFF. Written as DNA, the CDR3 is TGTGCCAGCAGTGAATGGACAGGGCTGGAAAAACTGTTTTTT.

This chain links TRBV20-1 with TRBJ2-4, with 12 nucleotides matching TRBD2. CDR1 is DFQATT, CDR2 SNEGSKA, per germline (reference sequence). V dropped 3 bases and J dropped 0; count of bases not matched to a gene: 9. This CDR3 is 18 amino acids long. Here the CDR3 DNA reads TGCAGTGCTAGGGAACCCGGACTAGCGGGGCTAGCCAAAAACATTCAGTACTTC. It specifies CSAREPGLAGLAKNIQYF.